This T cell receptor (beta chain) was retrieved from a study of shared clonotypes between healthy human individuals. Generated by immunoSEQ multiplex PCR, the TCRdb table keeps only in-frame clones and is missing some. The table lists approximately 1,000,000 clones, approximately 80% of them singletons. The CDR3 spans 14 residues. CDR1 and CDR2 (germline): SGHTA, FQGNSA. V lost 2 bases and J 0 bases, leaving 4 bases between the germline ends. The sample consisted of memory CD4+ T cells from PBMCs. Stated subset: CD45RA-negative fraction. The V and J genes are TRBV7-2 and TRBJ1-4; D gene unclear. The sequence came from a man younger than 35 in good health. Some clones in this sample may be carry-over from other donors' samples. The CDR3 spells CASSLRATNEKLFF. As DNA, the CDR3 is TGTGCCAGCAGCTTAAGGGCAACTAATGAAAAACTGTTTTTT.